This T cell receptor beta chain emerged from a study of regulatory T cells in long-lasting Graves disease. Study-wide findings and caveats: Peripheral blood was the sole material, not thyroid tissue.

Germline V gene data show CDR1 as SGDLS and CDR2 as YYNGEE. CDR3 length equals 15 residues. Trimming cost V 4 bases and J 7 bases; bases outside gene matches: 10. Through Arm-PCR of CDR3 regions and iRepertoire HTBI primers, TCR beta libraries were built. Methods used by the authors: Looking across samples, the authors found roughly 58 TRBV and 14 TRBJ segments. TCRdb reprocessed the multiplex PCR reads via MiXCR and lists one record per CDR3 protein. The V and J calls here are based on TCRdb, not the publication. The sample includes about 220,000 distinct CDR3 sequences, 15% to 20% of them seen just once. Indicated time point: newly diagnosed GD, antithyroid drugs for less than 3 months. There was RNA extracted from PBMCs, and the TCR library was made from it. Patients all came to the study from an endocrinology department in Xi'an, China. The table lists this clonotype with many counts. Its antigen is unidentified.

The same specimen was also included in a second study, on T cells in Graves' hyperthyroidism and ophthalmopathy. That work adds: Stable Graves' hyperthyroidism meant no ophthalmopathy progression within 18 months.

V usage is TRBV9 and J usage is TRBJ2-7; 11 nucleotides match TRBD1. The sequenced sample was peripheral blood mononuclear cells (PBMCs), obtained at new diagnosis, from a patient treated with antithyroid drugs. The clonotype was recovered from a woman in her 30s with Graves disease. The CDR3 sequence: CASSPRTGGLREQYF. The CDR3 DNA reads TGTGCCAGCAGCCCCCGGACAGGGGGCCTGAGGGAGCAGTACTTC.